A selection of T cell receptor beta chains follows, all from one sample in a study of Ad26.COV2.S vaccination and SARS-CoV-2 variants. The data were produced by immunoSEQ multiplex PCR, yet TCRdb's version contains in-frame clones alone and is incomplete. The data show fewer than 500,000 clones, 89% seen once. This material consisted of peripheral blood, taken in a trial of Ad26.COV2.S vaccine versus placebo. The receptors stem from a person between 18 and 59 years old who received the Ad26.COV2.S COVID-19 vaccine or a placebo. CDR3s include the opening cysteine and the closing phenylalanine or tryptophan. The D gene is left open where the match is weak. Size values are once, few and many counts, or a class for expanded clones, and some rows have none.

j_gene | abundance | v_gene | d_gene | CDR3nt | CDR3aa
TRBJ1-2 | few | TRBV4-1 | . | TGCGCCAGCAGCCAAGAAGTTGGGGCGTCGGGCTATGGCTACACCTTC | CASSQEVGASGYGYTF
TRBJ1-3 | . | TRBV5-5 | . | TGTGCCAGCAGTCTAGGCCCCGAGGGAAACACCATATATTTT | CASSLGPEGNTIYF
TRBJ2-3 | . | TRBV29-1 | . | TGCAGCGTTGACAGGGGAACAGATACGCAGTATTTT | CSVDRGTDTQYF
TRBJ2-1 | . | TRBV7-9 | . | TGTGCCAGCAGCTCCTTCGCGCCCGGGGAGCAGTTCTTC | CASSSFAPGEQFF
TRBJ1-3 | . | TRBV9 | . | TGTGCCAGCAGCGAATCTCCGGGAAACACCATATATTTT | CASSESPGNTIYF
TRBJ1-1 | . | TRBV12-3/TRBV12-4 | . | TGTGCCAGCAGGCAGGGTTTGAACACTGAAGCTTTCTTT | CASRQGLNTEAFF
TRBJ2-4 | . | TRBV18 | . | TGTGCCAGCTCACCACGGATGGGGGGGGTGAACCAACAGGGGAACATTCAGTACTTC | CASSPRMGGVNQQGNIQYF
TRBJ1-6 | . | TRBV27 | TRBD1 | TGTGCCAGCAGTTTCCGAACCGGAGCCAGACAGGGCAATTCACCCCTCCACTTT | CASSFRTGARQGNSPLHF
TRBJ1-6 | . | TRBV7-2 | . | TGTGCCAGCAGCTTCCAGGGAGGGTCACCCCTCCACTTT | CASSFQGGSPLHF
TRBJ1-5 | . | TRBV28 | TRBD1 | TGTGCCAGCAGTTTGGGGACAGGGAATCAGCCCCAGCATTTT | CASSLGTGNQPQHF
TRBJ2-3 | . | TRBV30 | TRBD2 | TGTGCCTGGCGGCGGGGGGGGTTAGATACGCAGTATTTT | CAWRRGGLDTQYF
TRBJ1-5 | . | TRBV4-2 | TRBD1 | TGTGCCAGCAGCCAAGAACAGGGGGCCCAACAGCCCCAGCATTTT | CASSQEQGAQQPQHF
TRBJ2-5 | . | TRBV24-1 | TRBD1 | TGTGCCACCAGTGATGCCTACAGGGGTAACCAAGAGACCCAGTACTTC | CATSDAYRGNQETQYF
TRBJ1-2 | . | TRBV7-9 | . | TGTGCCAGCAGCTTAAGGGGGTCGGGCTACACCTTC | CASSLRGSGYTF
TRBJ2-5 | . | TRBV5-1 | TRBD2 | TGCGCCAGCAGCGGAGGGACTAGCGGGACTAAAGAGACCCAGTACTTC | CASSGGTSGTKETQYF
TRBJ2-1 | . | TRBV7-2 | . | TGTGCCAGCAGCCTTCCACGAAAGGGACTCAATGAGCAGTTCTTC | CASSLPRKGLNEQFF
TRBJ2-6 | . | TRBV19 | TRBD1 | TGTGCCAGTAGTAGTTTCGGACAGGTAGCCACCTCTGGGGCCAACGTCCTGACTTTC | CASSSFGQVATSGANVLTF
TRBJ2-2 | . | TRBV2 | TRBD2 | TGTGCCAGCAGTGGGGAGACTAGCCGGGCCGGGGAGCTGTTTTTT | CASSGETSRAGELFF
TRBJ2-3 | . | TRBV12-3/TRBV12-4 | TRBD2 | TGTGCCAGCAGTTTCCCTAGCGGGATCACGCAGTATTTT | CASSFPSGITQYF
TRBJ1-6 | . | TRBV5-1 | . | TGCGCCAGCAGCTTAGTGCCCCGGGGTAATTCACCCCTCCACTTT | CASSLVPRGNSPLHF
TRBJ1-2 | once | TRBV6-6 | . | TGTGCCAGCAGTTACTCTGGCCAGGGGAACTATGGCTACACCTTC | CASSYSGQGNYGYTF
TRBJ1-4 | few | TRBV7-9 | . | TGTGCCAGCAGCCGAACTAATGAAAAACTGTTTTTT | CASSRTNEKLFF
TRBJ2-2 | . | TRBV2 | . | TGTGCCAGCAGTGAACTTTCTGGGAACACCGGGGAGCTGTTTTTT | CASSELSGNTGELFF
TRBJ2-1 | . | TRBV6-6 | TRBD2 | TGTGCCAGCAGTCGACTAGCGGGTCCTCCCCGGGATGAGCAGTTCTTC | CASSRLAGPPRDEQFF
TRBJ1-4 | . | TRBV18 | TRBD1 | TGTGCCAGCTCACCATCCTGGACAGGGCTGCATGAAAAACTGTTTTTT | CASSPSWTGLHEKLFF
TRBJ1-1 | . | TRBV10-3 | . | TGTGCCATCAGTGGGGGGGGGACTGAAGCTTTCTTT | CAISGGGTEAFF
TRBJ1-2 | . | TRBV4-3 | . | TGCGCCAGCAGCCAAGTTGGGTCCGGGCTTCATGGCTACACCTTC | CASSQVGSGLHGYTF
TRBJ2-1 | . | TRBV30 | TRBD2 | TGTGCCTGGAGTGTTCGGCGGGAGGGCCGAAACCATGAGCAGTTCTTC | CAWSVRREGRNHEQFF
TRBJ2-5 | . | TRBV2 | . | TGTGCCAGCAGTGAAGAAACGGCCCAAGAGACCCAGTACTTC | CASSEETAQETQYF
TRBJ1-2 | . | TRBV9 | TRBD1 | TGTGCCAGCAGGGGACAGGGCCTCCGGGGCTACACCTTC | CASRGQGLRGYTF
TRBJ1-2 | . | TRBV4-3 | . | TGCGCCAGCAGCCTTGGCGACCCGACAGCCGGCTATGGCTACACCTTC | CASSLGDPTAGYGYTF
TRBJ2-3 | . | TRBV7-9 | . | TGTGCCAGCAGCTTACTAAGGGATGGCACAGATACGCAGTATTTT | CASSLLRDGTDTQYF
TRBJ1-5 | . | TRBV7-2 | . | TGTGCCAGCAGCGAGTTCCCCCGGACTTATAGCAATCAGCCCCAGCATTTT | CASSEFPRTYSNQPQHF
TRBJ1-5 | . | TRBV19 | . | TGTGCCAGTAGTAGGAGGGGCCAAGGCAATCAGCCCCAGCATTTT | CASSRRGQGNQPQHF
TRBJ1-4 | few | TRBV6-5 | . | TGTGCCAGCAGTTACTCAGGGGTCGTCTATGAAAAACTGTTTTTT | CASSYSGVVYEKLFF
TRBJ2-1 | . | TRBV6-5 | . | TGTGCCAGCAGTTATGGTCCCCTGCGCAATGAGCAGTTCTTC | CASSYGPLRNEQFF
TRBJ1-5 | . | TRBV18 | . | TGTGCCAGCTCCACAGGATATAGCAATCAGCCCCAGCATTTT | CASSTGYSNQPQHF
TRBJ1-1 | . | TRBV18 | . | TGTGCCAGCTCACCACCCAGAGCTAACCCGTTGAACACTGAAGCTTTCTTT | CASSPPRANPLNTEAFF
TRBJ1-2 | . | TRBV6-6 | TRBD1 | TGTGCCAGCAGTATTACTGCAGGGGGTGGCTACACCTTC | CASSITAGGGYTF
TRBJ1-6 | . | TRBV18 | . | TGTGCCACCTCCCGGGACGGGGGTGATTCACCCCTCCACTTT | CATSRDGGDSPLHF
TRBJ2-2 | . | TRBV27 | . | TGTGCCAGCAGTTTACTAGGGGAAAACACCGGGGAGCTGTTTTTT | CASSLLGENTGELFF
TRBJ2-2 | . | TRBV7-9 | . | TGTGCCAGCAGCGTAGCAGGACGGGCGAACACCGGGGAGCTGTTTTTT | CASSVAGRANTGELFF
TRBJ1-4 | . | TRBV3-1/TRBV3-2 | TRBD1 | TGTGCCAGCAGCCAGCCACAGGGGAATAAGGCAACTAATGAAAAACTGTTTTTT | CASSQPQGNKATNEKLFF
TRBJ2-7 | . | TRBV7-2 | . | TGTGCCAGCAGCTTCATCCTTGTCGGAGGCGAGCAGTACTTC | CASSFILVGGEQYF
TRBJ1-2 | . | TRBV7-8 | . | TGTGCCAGCAGCCCGGGACATTCAAACTATGGCTACACCTTC | CASSPGHSNYGYTF